This is a list of T cell receptor beta chains from one sample in a study of shared T cell receptors in the human thymus. This table comes from immunoSEQ multiplex PCR, and its TCRdb copy is limited to in-frame clones, with some not included. Of about 660,000 clones listed, more than 70% were seen once; the top ten hold under 0.01%. The same data also went into a second study, on human thymus T cells.

Sequenced sample: thymocytes. These receptors were taken from a boy under two years old with a congenital heart defect. The CDR3 runs from the conserved cysteine through the conserved F or W. D genes are given only for firm matches. Clone size is given for some rows only: seen once, a few or many times, or a class if the clone is expanded.

clone_size d_call j_call v_call cdr3_aa cdr3_nt
- TRBD2 TRBJ2-3 TRBV13 CASRLGTSTENSTDTQYF TGTGCCAGCAGATTAGGGACTAGCACCGAGAATAGCACAGATACGCAGTATTTT
- - TRBJ1-4 TRBV27 CASSTRRTRGEKLFF TGTGCCAGCAGTACCCGACGGACGCGGGGTGAAAAACTGTTTTTT
- - TRBJ2-7 TRBV7-9 CASSLVGTPNSYEQYF TGTGCCAGCAGCTTAGTTGGGACACCGAATTCCTACGAGCAGTACTTC
- - TRBJ2-1 TRBV7-6 CASSLDGGGLYNEQFF TGTGCCAGCAGCTTAGATGGGGGGGGGCTCTACAATGAGCAGTTCTTC
- - TRBJ2-1 TRBV20-1 CSAEGGHEQFF TGCAGTGCGGAAGGGGGTCATGAGCAGTTCTTC
- - TRBJ1-3 TRBV28 CASGRDRSKLSGNTIYF TGTGCCAGCGGGAGAGACAGGTCGAAACTCTCTGGAAACACCATATATTTT
- - TRBJ2-2 TRBV12-2 CASRLELQQGDPNTGELFF TGTGCAAGTCGCTTAGAACTCCAACAGGGGGACCCGAACACCGGGGAGCTGTTTTTT
- TRBD2 TRBJ2-3 TRBV28 CASSLGTSGSSDTQYF TGTGCCAGCAGTTTAGGGACTAGCGGGAGCTCAGATACGCAGTATTTT
- - TRBJ1-5 TRBV11-2 CASSLDQGRGQPQHF TGTGCCAGCAGCTTAGACCAGGGGAGAGGTCAGCCCCAGCATTTT
- - TRBJ1-3 TRBV7-3 CASRSDCLSGNTIYF TGTGCCAGCAGGTCGGACTGTCTCTCTGGAAACACCATATATTTT
- TRBD1 TRBJ1-2 TRBV15 CATSARDRGNGYTF TGTGCCACCAGCGCCCGGGACAGGGGGAATGGCTACACCTTC
- - TRBJ2-7 TRBV14 CASSQEGPQGEQYF TGTGCCAGCAGCCAAGAGGGCCCCCAGGGCGAGCAGTACTTC
- - TRBJ2-3 TRBV14 CASSHPAGRTSTDTQYF TGTGCCAGCAGCCATCCGGCGGGCCGAACTAGCACAGATACGCAGTATTTT
- - TRBJ1-1 TRBV7-9 CASSLAGGPKNTEAFF TGTGCCAGCAGCTTAGCCGGGGGGCCGAAGAACACTGAAGCTTTCTTT
- - TRBJ1-4 TRBV28 CASSLGSGRDYNEKLFF TGTGCCAGCAGTTTGGGTAGCGGCAGGGACTATAATGAAAAACTGTTTTTT
- TRBD2 TRBJ2-7 TRBV15 CATSRVRTSLYEQYF TGTGCCACCAGCAGAGTAAGGACTAGTCTCTACGAGCAGTACTTC
- TRBD2 TRBJ2-1 TRBV4-3 CASSQPQRGNEQFF TGCGCCAGCAGCCAACCCCAGCGGGGAAATGAGCAGTTCTTC
once - TRBJ2-7 TRBV7-2 CASSLALRRVSSYEQYF TGTGCCAGCAGCTTAGCCCTACGGCGGGTTAGCTCCTACGAGCAGTACTTC
- - TRBJ2-7 TRBV5-4 CASKVWGADSSYEQYF TGTGCCAGCAAGGTCTGGGGCGCGGACAGCTCCTACGAGCAGTACTTC
- TRBD2 TRBJ2-7 TRBV28 CASSFGNSGRRYEQYF TGTGCCAGCAGTTTTGGGAATAGCGGGAGGAGGTACGAGCAGTACTTC
- - TRBJ2-6 TRBV9 CASSVGQVGSGANVLTF TGTGCCAGCAGCGTAGGACAGGTTGGCTCTGGGGCCAACGTCCTGACTTTC
- - TRBJ2-7 TRBV6-1 CASSQGGRSYEQYF TGTGCCAGCAGCCAAGGGGGACGAAGCTACGAGCAGTACTTC
- TRBD2 TRBJ2-1 TRBV6-4 CASSVQRENNEQFF TGTGCCAGCAGTGTACAGCGGGAAAACAATGAGCAGTTCTTC
- - TRBJ1-1 TRBV6-5 CASSYTQMDSNTEAFF TGTGCCAGCAGTTACACACAAATGGACAGCAACACTGAAGCTTTCTTT
- TRBD1 TRBJ2-6 TRBV7-9 CASSPETGTGNSGANVLTF TGTGCCAGCAGCCCCGAGACCGGGACAGGGAACTCTGGGGCCAACGTCCTGACTTTC